The source of this TCR beta chain is a study of blood T cells in healthy people across ages. CDR1 and CDR2 (germline): SQVTM, ANQGSEA. The ends were cut back, 6 bases at V and 6 bases at J, with 15 bases in the middle. The CDR3 spans 12 residues. Ten or more counts support this clonotype. Primed by a sample-barcoded 5' primer and a J-beta primer mix, a second PCR proceeded for 7 to 11 cycles. TCRdb processed the 5' RACE reads anew with MiXCR; each CDR3 protein has one entry. The data hold roughly 640,000 distinct CDR3 sequences, with around 31% observed a single time. The receptor comes from a woman aged 80 or over in good health. The V and J genes are TRBV29-1 and TRBJ2-7; D is unresolved. Sample: blood. This CDR3 reads CSVPNILVEQYF. The CDR3 DNA follows: TGCAGCGTACCGAATATATTAGTCGAGCAGTACTTC.